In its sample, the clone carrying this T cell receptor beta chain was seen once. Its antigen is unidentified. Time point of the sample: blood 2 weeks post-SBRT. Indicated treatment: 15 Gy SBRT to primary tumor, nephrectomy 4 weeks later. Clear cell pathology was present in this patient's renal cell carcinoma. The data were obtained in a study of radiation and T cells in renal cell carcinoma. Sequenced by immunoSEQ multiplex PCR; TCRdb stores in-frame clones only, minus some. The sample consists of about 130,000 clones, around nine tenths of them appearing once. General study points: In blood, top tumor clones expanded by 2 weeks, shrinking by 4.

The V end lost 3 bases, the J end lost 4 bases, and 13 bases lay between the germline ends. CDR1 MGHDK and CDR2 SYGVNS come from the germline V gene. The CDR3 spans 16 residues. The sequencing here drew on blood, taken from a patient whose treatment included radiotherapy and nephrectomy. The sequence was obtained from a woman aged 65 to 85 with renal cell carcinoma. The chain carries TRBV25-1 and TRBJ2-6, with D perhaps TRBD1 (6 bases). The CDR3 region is CASSDHTGTGANVLTF. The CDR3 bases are TGTGCCAGCAGTGACCACACAGGGACCGGGGCCAACGTCCTGACTTTC.